This T cell receptor (beta chain) was recorded in a study of naive and memory T cell subsets. Two oligonucleotides, mixed equimolar, formed the beta constant-region primer covering TRBC1 and TRBC2. The ligated cDNA underwent four PCR rounds using SP2 and nested alpha and beta constant-region primers. A single record per CDR3 protein comes from TCRdb applying MiXCR to the UMI-ligation and nested PCR reads. The sample lists 120,000 or so distinct CDR3 sequences, 36% occurring once. The V gene's germline CDR1 is KGHSH and CDR2 LQKENI. Trimming stripped 3 bases from V and 0 bases from J, with 12 bases between. The CDR3 is 16 residues long. In this sample, this clonotype turned up a few times. Its antigen is unidentified. Alpha and beta libraries were amplified separately from the second PCR onward. Study-wide points: There was no ground truth to check naive and memory subset results.

This sequence joins TRBV18 and TRBJ2-1; D gene uncertain. Sequencing was done on a sample of central memory CD4+ T cells from blood. The sequence came from a human donor in good health. CDR3 in amino acids: CASSPEASYSYNEQFF. For the CDR3, the DNA is TGTGCCAGCTCACCCGAGGCTTCGTACTCCTACAATGAGCAGTTCTTC.